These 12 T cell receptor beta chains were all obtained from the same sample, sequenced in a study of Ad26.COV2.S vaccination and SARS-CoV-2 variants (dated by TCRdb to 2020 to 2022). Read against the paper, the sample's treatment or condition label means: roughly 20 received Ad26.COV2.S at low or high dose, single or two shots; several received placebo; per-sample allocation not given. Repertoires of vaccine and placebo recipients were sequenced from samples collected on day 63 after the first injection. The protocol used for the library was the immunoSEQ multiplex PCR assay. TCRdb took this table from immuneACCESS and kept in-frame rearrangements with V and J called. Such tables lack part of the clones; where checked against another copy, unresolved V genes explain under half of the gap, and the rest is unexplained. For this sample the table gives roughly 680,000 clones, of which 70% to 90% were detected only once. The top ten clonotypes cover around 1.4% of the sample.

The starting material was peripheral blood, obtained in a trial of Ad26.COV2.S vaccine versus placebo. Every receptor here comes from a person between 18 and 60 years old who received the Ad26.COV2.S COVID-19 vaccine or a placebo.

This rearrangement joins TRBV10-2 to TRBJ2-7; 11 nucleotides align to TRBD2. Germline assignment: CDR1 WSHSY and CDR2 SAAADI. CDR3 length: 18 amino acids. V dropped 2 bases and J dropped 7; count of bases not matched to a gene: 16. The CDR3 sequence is CASSEREASGLADKEQYF. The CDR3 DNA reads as TGCGCCAGCAGTGAGAGAGAGGCTTCGGGACTAGCGGATAAAGAGCAGTACTTC.

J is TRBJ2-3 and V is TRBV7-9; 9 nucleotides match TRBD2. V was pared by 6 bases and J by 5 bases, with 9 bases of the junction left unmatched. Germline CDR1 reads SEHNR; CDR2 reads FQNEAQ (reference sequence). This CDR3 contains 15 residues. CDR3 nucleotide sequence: TGTGCCAGCAGTAGGGCGGTAGCGGGAGTAGATACGCAGTATTTT. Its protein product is CASSRAVAGVDTQYF.

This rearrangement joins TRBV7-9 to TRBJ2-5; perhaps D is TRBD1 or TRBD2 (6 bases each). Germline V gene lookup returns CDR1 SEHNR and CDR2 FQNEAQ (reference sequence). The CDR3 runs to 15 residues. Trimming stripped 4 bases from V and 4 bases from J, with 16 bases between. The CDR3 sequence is CASSSRQDGGETQYF. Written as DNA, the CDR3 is TGTGCCAGCAGCTCCCGACAGGACGGGGGAGAGACCCAGTACTTC.

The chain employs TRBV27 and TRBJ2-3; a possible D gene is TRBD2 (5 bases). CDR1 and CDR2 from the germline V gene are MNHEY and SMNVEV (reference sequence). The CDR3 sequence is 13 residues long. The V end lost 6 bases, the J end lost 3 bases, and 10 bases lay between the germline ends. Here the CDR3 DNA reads TGTGCCAGCAGCAACCGAGGGACAGATACGCAGTATTTT. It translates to CASSNRGTDTQYF.

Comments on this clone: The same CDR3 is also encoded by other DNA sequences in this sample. CDR3 nucleotides: TGTGCCAGCAGCCAAGGCCCCTACGAGCAGTACTTC. Its protein product is CASSQGPYEQYF. The chain recombines TRBV3-1 (or the pseudogene TRBV3-2) with TRBJ2-7; D is uncertain. The CDR3 is made up of 12 amino acids. Trimming cost V 1 base and J 2 bases, with 3 bases left between them. Germline loops: CDR1 LGHDT, CDR2 YNNKEL (reference sequence).

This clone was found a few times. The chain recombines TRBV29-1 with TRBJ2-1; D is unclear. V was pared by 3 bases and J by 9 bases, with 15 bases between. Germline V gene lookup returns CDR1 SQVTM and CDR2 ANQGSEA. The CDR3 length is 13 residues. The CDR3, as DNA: TGCAGCGTTGACTCCCTTTCCTGGGGTGAGCAGTTCTTC. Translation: CSVDSLSWGEQFF.

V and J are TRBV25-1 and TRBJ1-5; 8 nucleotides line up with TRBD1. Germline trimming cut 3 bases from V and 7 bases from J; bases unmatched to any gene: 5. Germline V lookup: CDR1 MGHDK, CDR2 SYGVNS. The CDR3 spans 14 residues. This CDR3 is CASSEPGGSQPQHF. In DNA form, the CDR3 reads TGTGCCAGCAGTGAGCCAGGGGGCAGCCAGCCCCAGCATTTT.

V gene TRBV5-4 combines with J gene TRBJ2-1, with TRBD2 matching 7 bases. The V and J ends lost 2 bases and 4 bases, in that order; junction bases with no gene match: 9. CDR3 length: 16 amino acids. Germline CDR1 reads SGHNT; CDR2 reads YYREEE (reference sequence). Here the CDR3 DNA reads TGTGCCAGCAGCTTAGAGGCGGGGGTGACGTACAATGAGCAGTTCTTC. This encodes CASSLEAGVTYNEQFF.

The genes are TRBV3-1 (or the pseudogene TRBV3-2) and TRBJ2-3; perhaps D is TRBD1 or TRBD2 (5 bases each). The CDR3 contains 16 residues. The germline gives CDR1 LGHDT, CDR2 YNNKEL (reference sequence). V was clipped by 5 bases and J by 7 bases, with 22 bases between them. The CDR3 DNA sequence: TGTGCCAGCAGCAACTCACAACTCCGGGACCGAAATACGCAGTATTTT. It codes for CASSNSQLRDRNTQYF.

This CDR3 reads CASSPRLTGVKRYNEQFF. Here the CDR3 DNA reads TGTGCCAGTAGTCCCCGGCTTACAGGGGTAAAACGCTACAATGAGCAGTTCTTC. The chain recombines TRBV19 with TRBJ2-1, with 7 bases aligning to TRBD1. Germline lookup yields CDR1 LNHDA and CDR2 SQIVND (reference sequence). This CDR3 is built from 18 residues. J gave up 3 bases and V 5 bases, and 16 bases lay outside the gene matches.

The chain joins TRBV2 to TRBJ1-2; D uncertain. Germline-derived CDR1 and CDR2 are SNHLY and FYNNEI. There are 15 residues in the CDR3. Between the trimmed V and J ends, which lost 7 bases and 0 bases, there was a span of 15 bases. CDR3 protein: CASKPELGANYGYTF. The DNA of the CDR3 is TGTGCCAGCAAACCCGAGTTAGGCGCTAACTATGGCTACACCTTC. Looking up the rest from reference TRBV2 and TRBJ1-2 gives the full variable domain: EPEVTQTPSHQVTQMGQEVILRCVPISNHLYFYWYRQILGQKVEFLVSFYNNEISEKSEIFDDQFSVERPDGSNFTLKIRSTKLEDSAMYFCASKPELGANYGYTFGSGTRLTVV.

The CDR3 reads CASSFSYNEQFF. As DNA, the CDR3 is TGTGCCAGCAGCTTCAGTTACAATGAGCAGTTCTTC. V is TRBV13 and J is TRBJ2-1; D not certain. This CDR3 is built from 12 residues. The V end lost 3 bases, the J end lost 4 bases, and 4 bases lay between the germline ends. Germline values: CDR1 PRHDT, CDR2 FYEKMQ (reference sequence).